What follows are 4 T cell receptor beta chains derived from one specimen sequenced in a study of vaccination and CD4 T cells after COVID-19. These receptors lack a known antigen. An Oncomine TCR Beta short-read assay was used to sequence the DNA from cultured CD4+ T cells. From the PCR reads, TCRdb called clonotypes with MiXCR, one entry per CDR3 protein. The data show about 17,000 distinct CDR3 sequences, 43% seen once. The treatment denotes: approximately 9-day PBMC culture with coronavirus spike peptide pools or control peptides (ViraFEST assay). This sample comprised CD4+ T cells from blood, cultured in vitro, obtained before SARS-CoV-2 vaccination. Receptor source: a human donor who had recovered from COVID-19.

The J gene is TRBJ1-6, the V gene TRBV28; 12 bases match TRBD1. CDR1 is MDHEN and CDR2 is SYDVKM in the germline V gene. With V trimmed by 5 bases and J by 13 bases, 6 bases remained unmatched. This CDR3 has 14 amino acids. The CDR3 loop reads CASSPGTGGTPLHF. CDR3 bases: TGTGCCAGCAGTCCCGGGACAGGGGGCACCCCCCTCCACTTT.

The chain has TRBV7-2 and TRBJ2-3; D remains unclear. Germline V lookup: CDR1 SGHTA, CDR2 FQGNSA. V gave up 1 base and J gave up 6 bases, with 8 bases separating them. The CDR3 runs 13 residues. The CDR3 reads CASSLEVPDTQYF. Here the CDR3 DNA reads TGTGCCAGCAGCTTAGAGGTCCCGGATACGCAGTATTTT.

The CDR3 region is CASSLERLNTGELFF. The CDR3 coding sequence is TGTGCCAGCAGCTTAGAGCGATTAAACACCGGGGAGCTGTTTTTT. The chain links TRBV7-2 to TRBJ2-2; D not resolved. Germline V gene data show CDR1 as SGHTA and CDR2 as FQGNSA. Trimming stripped 1 base from V and 2 bases from J, with 8 bases between. CDR3 size: 15 residues.

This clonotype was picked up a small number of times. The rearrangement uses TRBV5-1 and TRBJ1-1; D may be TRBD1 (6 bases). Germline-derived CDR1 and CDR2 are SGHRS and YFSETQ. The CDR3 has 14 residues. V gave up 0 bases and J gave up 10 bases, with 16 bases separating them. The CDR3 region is CASSLAEQGLTAFF. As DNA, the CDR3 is TGCGCCAGCAGCTTGGCCGAACAGGGTCTGACAGCTTTCTTT.